This T cell receptor (beta chain) was identified in a study of T cell repertoires in aging, cancer and after chemotherapy. Across the whole study: Over several months to years, re-sampled healthy donor repertoires clearly shared clones. The whole study produced a dataset of several million TCR reads.

Peripheral blood genomic DNA, not sorted cells or RNA, was the template. V lost 1 base and J 4 bases, leaving 10 bases between the germline ends. Looked up from germline, CDR1 is LNHDA and CDR2 is SQIVND (reference sequence). The CDR3 consists of 14 residues. In this sample, this clonotype turned up a few times. What it binds is not known. Whole-study findings and limits: Age-matched healthy donors had significantly more diverse, less clonal blood TCR repertoires than untreated cancer patients.

A mixed TRB-A/B primer pool amplified rearranged TRB by multiplex touch-down PCR. TCRdb called the multiplex PCR reads again in MiXCR, with one record for every CDR3 protein. The sample has 10,000 or so distinct CDR3 sequences, about 33% seen once; the top ten hold about a fifth. The chain combines TRBV19 with TRBJ1-2, with a weak D call TRBD1 (5 bases). Input material: blood. This TCR was recovered from a human donor in good health. The donor label of this sample is uncertain. CDR3 sequence: CASSIAAGPYGYTF. Here the CDR3 DNA reads TGTGCCAGTAGTATAGCGGCAGGGCCCTATGGCTACACCTTC.